These T cell receptor beta chains were read from a single sample in a study of blood T cell repertoires in COVID-19. Profiled with immunoSEQ multiplex PCR; TCRdb holds only in-frame clones, not every one. The sample holds 60,000 to 85,000 clones, 70% to 90% seen once. Sequencing was performed on peripheral blood. Source of these receptors: a woman aged 50 to 60 with COVID-19, enrolled during active disease. CDR3s include the opening cysteine and the closing phenylalanine or tryptophan. The D gene is left open where the match is weak. Some rows mark clone size as missing; the rest say once, few, many or name a class of expanded clone.

j_call d_call clone_size v_call cdr3_aa cdr3_nt
TRBJ1-2 . . TRBV30 CAWSTGGLWDGYTF TGTGCCTGGTCAACCGGAGGACTGTGGGATGGCTACACCTTC
TRBJ2-3 . . TRBV7-9 CASSLTSDTQYF TGTGCCAGCAGCCTTACTAGTGATACGCAGTATTTT
TRBJ1-5 . . TRBV28 CASSLGGAVQPQHF TGTGCCAGCAGTTTAGGAGGGGCGGTTCAGCCCCAGCATTTT
TRBJ1-2 . . TRBV2 CASGRGPNYGYTF TGTGCCAGCGGCAGGGGACCCAACTATGGCTACACCTTC
TRBJ1-4 TRBD1 . TRBV6-5 CASSFRTGGNEKLFF TGTGCCAGCAGTTTCCGGACAGGAGGGAATGAAAAACTGTTTTTT
TRBJ1-1 TRBD1 . TRBV19 CASSIVFGQGGTEAFF TGTGCCAGTAGTATTGTCTTCGGGCAGGGGGGCACTGAAGCTTTCTTT
TRBJ2-1 . . TRBV10-3 CAIQGGGQVYNEQFF TGTGCCATCCAGGGGGGCGGACAGGTGTACAATGAGCAGTTCTTC
TRBJ2-2 TRBD2 . TRBV7-9 CASSLASGRVGTGELFF TGTGCCAGCAGCTTAGCTAGCGGGAGGGTCGGCACCGGGGAGCTGTTTTTT
TRBJ1-5 TRBD1 . TRBV4-2 CASSQGDRVHNQPQHF TGTGCCAGCAGCCAAGGGGACAGGGTCCACAATCAGCCCCAGCATTTT
TRBJ2-6 TRBD2 . TRBV7-9 CASSPQRDNTGANVLTF TGTGCCAGCAGCCCTCAGCGGGATAATACTGGGGCCAACGTCCTGACTTTC
TRBJ2-3 TRBD1 . TRBV30 CAWSLGQGGADTQYF TGTGCCTGGAGCCTGGGACAGGGAGGAGCAGATACGCAGTATTTT
TRBJ2-7 . . TRBV28 CASSLLAGIYEQYF TGTGCCAGCAGTTTATTAGCAGGGATCTACGAGCAGTACTTC
TRBJ1-2 TRBD1 . TRBV5-4 CASSLDRDYGYTF TGTGCCAGCAGCCTGGACAGGGACTATGGCTACACCTTC
TRBJ2-7 TRBD1 . TRBV7-3 CASRDRDRGYEQYF TGTGCCAGCAGGGACCGGGACAGGGGATACGAGCAGTACTTC
TRBJ2-3 . medium-sized TRBV19 CASSSGTLDTQYF TGTGCCAGTAGTAGCGGGACTCTAGATACGCAGTATTTT
TRBJ1-2 . . TRBV7-9 CASSLVDGAGGYTF TGTGCCAGCAGCTTAGTCGACGGTGCGGGAGGCTACACCTTC
TRBJ2-3 TRBD2 . TRBV9 CASSVVPSGVGDTQYF TGTGCCAGCAGCGTAGTGCCTAGCGGAGTAGGAGATACGCAGTATTTT
TRBJ2-2 TRBD2 . TRBV2 CASSVRLAGTGELFF TGTGCCAGCAGTGTACGACTAGCGGGCACCGGGGAGCTGTTTTTT
TRBJ2-6 TRBD1 once TRBV29-1 CSVVYSERPTGEAPGANVLTF TGCAGCGTTGTATATTCTGAGAGGCCGACAGGGGAAGCGCCTGGGGCCAACGTCCTGACTTTC
TRBJ1-1 . . TRBV3-1/TRBV3-2 CASSHKTEAFF TGTGCCAGCAGCCATAAGACAGAAGCTTTCTTT
TRBJ2-7 TRBD2 . TRBV2 CASSYSGRAYEQYF TGTGCCAGCAGCTATAGCGGGAGGGCCTACGAGCAGTACTTC
TRBJ1-1 TRBD1 . TRBV7-9 CASSFPRDRAEAFF TGTGCCAGCAGCTTCCCCCGGGACAGGGCCGAAGCTTTCTTT
TRBJ2-7 TRBD1 . TRBV7-2 CASSLRDRETEQYF TGTGCCAGCAGCTTAAGGGACAGGGAAACCGAGCAGTACTTC
TRBJ1-4 TRBD1 once TRBV18 CASSGTGVGNEKLFF TGTGCCAGCTCAGGTACAGGGGTCGGCAATGAAAAACTGTTTTTT
TRBJ2-5 TRBD2 . TRBV15 CATSRVLGLAGGETQYF TGTGCCACCAGCAGAGTTCTTGGGCTAGCGGGAGGAGAGACCCAGTACTTC
TRBJ2-1 TRBD2 . TRBV6-4 CASSDGTSNEQFF TGTGCCAGCAGTGACGGGACTAGCAATGAGCAGTTCTTC
TRBJ2-2 TRBD1 . TRBV7-3 CASSPNDRGKIKHANTGELFF TGTGCCAGCAGCCCAAACGACAGGGGCAAAATAAAACATGCGAACACCGGGGAGCTGTTTTTT
TRBJ2-2 . . TRBV9 CASSVLGAGELFF TGTGCCAGCAGCGTATTAGGGGCCGGGGAGCTGTTTTTT
TRBJ2-1 TRBD1 . TRBV3-1/TRBV3-2 CASSLTGAGNEQFF TGTGCCAGCAGCCTTACAGGGGCGGGCAATGAGCAGTTCTTC
TRBJ2-7 . . TRBV13 CASSFDRRTYEQYF TGTGCCAGCAGCTTCGATCGGAGGACCTACGAGCAGTACTTC
TRBJ2-1 TRBD2 once TRBV6-2/TRBV6-3 CASSLLGLALMGGDEQFF TGTGCCAGCAGTCTCCTCGGACTAGCGCTCATGGGTGGCGATGAGCAGTTCTTC
TRBJ2-7 TRBD2 . TRBV4-2 CASSQDGSGRGNF TGTGCCAGCAGCCAAGATGGTAGCGGGAGGGGGAACTTC
TRBJ2-2 . . TRBV9 CASSVDRDISGELFF TGTGCCAGCAGCGTAGACAGGGATATTAGCGGGGAGCTGTTTTTT
TRBJ2-5 TRBD2 . TRBV6-2/TRBV6-3 CASSFSGRQTQYF TGTGCCAGCAGTTTTAGCGGGAGGCAGACCCAGTACTTC
TRBJ2-5 . . TRBV7-9 CASSRTRANQETQYF TGTGCCAGCAGCCGAACGCGGGCCAACCAAGAGACCCAGTACTTC
TRBJ1-2 . . TRBV19 CASSTAGYGYTF TGTGCCAGTAGTACTGCGGGGTATGGCTACACCTTC
TRBJ1-1 TRBD1 once TRBV23-1 CASSQSRGPDTEAFF TGCGCCAGCAGTCAATCGAGGGGGCCCGACACTGAAGCTTTCTTT
TRBJ2-5 . . TRBV5-1 CASSVQGQETQYF TGCGCCAGCAGCGTCCAGGGTCAAGAGACCCAGTACTTC
TRBJ2-1 TRBD2 . TRBV7-9 CASSSTSSGRTYNEQFF TGTGCCAGCAGCTCCACAAGCAGCGGGAGAACCTACAATGAGCAGTTCTTC
TRBJ2-7 TRBD2 . TRBV6-6 CASSLLAGLYEQYF TGTGCCAGCAGTTTACTAGCGGGACTCTACGAGCAGTACTTC
TRBJ1-2 TRBD1 . TRBV19 CASSISDRGHGYTF TGTGCCAGTAGTATCTCCGACAGGGGGCATGGCTACACCTTC
TRBJ2-7 . . TRBV9 CASSAASAYEQYF TGTGCCAGCAGCGCCGCTAGCGCCTACGAGCAGTACTTC
TRBJ2-7 TRBD2 . TRBV7-6 CASSLLAGVWQNEQYF TGTGCCAGCAGCTTACTAGCGGGAGTATGGCAGAACGAGCAGTACTTC
TRBJ2-5 . . TRBV2 CASSERQETQYF TGTGCCAGCAGTGAGCGTCAAGAGACCCAGTACTTC
TRBJ1-2 . . TRBV6-1 CASSESQGVWGYTF TGTGCCAGCAGTGAATCGCAGGGCGTGTGGGGCTACACCTTC